These 21 T cell receptor beta chains came from one sample sequenced in a study of T cell responses to AZD1222 COVID-19 vaccine. This table comes from immunoSEQ multiplex PCR, and its TCRdb copy is limited to in-frame clones, with some not included. The sample includes roughly 40,000 clones, approximately 88% of them seen just once. This specimen consisted of peripheral blood, obtained 28 days after the second AZD1222 dose. The receptors derive from an adult who received the AZD1222 COVID-19 vaccine.

The rearrangement links TRBV5-1 to TRBJ2-2; a possible D gene is TRBD1 (6 bases). From germline, CDR1 is SGHRS and CDR2 YFSETQ. Trimming took off 3 bases at V and 0 bases at J, with 12 bases between the two ends. This CDR3 has 16 residues. The CDR3, as DNA: TGCGCCAGCAGCTCCCGGACAGTCGCGAACACCGGGGAGCTGTTTTTT. Translating it yields CASSSRTVANTGELFF.

This chain connects TRBV28 to TRBJ1-4, with 7 bases fitting TRBD1. The germline CDR1 and CDR2 sequences are MDHEN and SYDVKM. The V and J ends lost 2 bases and 7 bases, in that order; junction bases with no gene match: 4. The CDR3 totals 14 residues. The CDR3 protein is CASSLRQGGEKLFF. For the CDR3, the DNA is TGTGCCAGCAGTTTAAGGCAGGGGGGTGAAAAACTGTTTTTT.

The chain is built from TRBV5-1 and TRBJ1-4; D is ambiguous. Germline-derived CDR1 and CDR2 are SGHRS and YFSETQ. CDR3 length equals 15 residues. Trimming took off 0 bases at V and 9 bases at J, with 15 bases between the two ends. The CDR3 protein is CASSLGAGVEKKLFF. The CDR3 DNA reads TGCGCCAGCAGCTTGGGGGCAGGTGTCGAGAAAAAACTGTTTTTT.

This clone was detected once. V gene TRBV3-1 (or the pseudogene TRBV3-2) combines with J gene TRBJ2-6; 10 nucleotides agree with TRBD1. The CDR3 consists of 16 residues. Per germline, CDR1 LGHDT and CDR2 YNNKEL (reference sequence). J was trimmed by 3 bases and V by 4 bases; bases with no gene match: 3. The CDR3 protein is CASSRQGASGANVLTF. The CDR3, as DNA: TGTGCCAGCAGCCGACAGGGGGCGAGTGGGGCCAACGTCCTGACTTTC.

The chain couples TRBV6-2 or TRBV6-3 to TRBJ1-6, with 7 bases identical to TRBD1. This CDR3 contains 16 residues. The germline V gene has CDR1 MNHEY and CDR2 SVGEGT. Trimming took 6 bases from V and 4 from J; bases not matched to a gene: 9. The CDR3 sequence is CASSRQGGYYNSPLHF. CDR3 bases: TGTGCCAGCAGCCGTCAAGGGGGCTATTATAATTCACCCCTCCACTTT.

The CDR3 here is CASSLDKGELFF. DNA of the CDR3: TGTGCCAGCAGCTTGGACAAGGGGGAGCTGTTTTTT. V is TRBV5-4 and J is TRBJ2-2; D gene ambiguous. The V and J ends lost 0 bases and 8 bases respectively, with 5 bases between them. The germline V gene has CDR1 SGHNT and CDR2 YYREEE (reference sequence). The length of the CDR3 is 12 residues.

The gene calls are TRBV6-5 and TRBJ2-7, with 9 bases matching TRBD1. This CDR3 region has 13 residues. The trim removed 8 bases at V and 6 bases at J, leaving 8 bases unmatched. Germline V gives CDR1 MNHEY, CDR2 SVGAGI. The CDR3 DNA follows: TGTGCCAGCGGTAGGGGGACAGGGCCCGAGCAGTACTTC. Its protein product is CASGRGTGPEQYF.

The rearrangement links TRBV10-3 to TRBJ1-2; 8 bases fit TRBD1. Unmatched junction bases numbered 16, after V lost 10 bases and J lost 3 bases. The CDR3 has 16 residues. CDR1 is ENHRY and CDR2 is SYGVKD in the germline V gene. CDR3 amino acids: CATGWGGTGIDYGYTF. CDR3 nucleotide sequence: TGTGCCACCGGATGGGGGGGGACAGGCATCGACTATGGCTACACCTTC.

V usage is TRBV7-2 and J usage is TRBJ2-1, with TRBD2 identical over 10 bases. Per germline, CDR1 SGHTA and CDR2 FQGNSA. V shed 10 bases and J 2 bases; nucleotides not matched to a gene: 5. The CDR3 consists of 14 residues. CDR3 coding DNA: TGTGCCACCATTAGCGGGGGGCCCTACAATGAGCAGTTCTTC. As protein: CATISGGPYNEQFF.

This chain uses TRBV6-5 with TRBJ2-7; 11 nucleotides match TRBD1. With 6 bases clipped from V and 7 bases from J, the junction kept 8 bases outside the gene matches. This CDR3 is built from 14 residues. CDR1 and CDR2 (germline): MNHEY, SVGAGI. Here the CDR3 reads CASSRSGTGGEQYF. CDR3 coding DNA: TGTGCCAGCAGCCGATCGGGGACAGGGGGAGAGCAGTACTTC.

V usage is TRBV29-1 and J usage is TRBJ1-2; the D is unclear. Germline CDR1 reads SQVTM; CDR2 reads ANQGSEA. This CDR3 contains 13 residues. V shed 7 bases and J shed 3 bases, with 15 bases lying between them. DNA of the CDR3: TGCAGCGCTACCCCGGGAGGCTACTATGGCTACACCTTC. As protein: CSATPGGYYGYTF.

This chain joins TRBV9 and TRBJ2-4; no reliable D call. Between the trimmed V and J ends, which lost 0 bases and 8 bases, there was a span of 12 bases. The V gene's germline CDR1 is SGDLS and CDR2 YYNGEE. The CDR3 extends over 14 amino acids. The CDR3 loop reads CASSVGGGKDIQYF. The CDR3 coding sequence is TGTGCCAGCAGCGTAGGTGGCGGAAAGGACATTCAGTACTTC.

This clone was observed once. The V gene is TRBV6-1, the J gene TRBJ1-2; D ambiguous. The ends were cut back, 2 bases at V and 6 bases at J, with 10 bases in the middle. CDR3 length: 13 residues. Germline V lookup: CDR1 MNHNS, CDR2 SASEGT. The CDR3 loop is CASSELLGNGYTF. In DNA, the CDR3 is TGTGCCAGCAGTGAACTCTTAGGCAATGGCTACACCTTC.

The V gene is TRBV7-9, the J gene TRBJ2-1, with 12 bases that match TRBD2. Germline V gene data show CDR1 as SEHNR and CDR2 as FQNEAQ (reference sequence). CDR3 length: 14 residues. Germline trimming cut 5 bases from V and 9 bases from J; bases unmatched to any gene: 5. CDR3 in DNA: TGTGCCAGCAGCCCGCCTAGCGGGGGGGTTGAGCAGTTCTTC. Translated: CASSPPSGGVEQFF.

The chain employs TRBV3-1 (or the pseudogene TRBV3-2) and TRBJ1-1; no clear D. The CDR3 length is 12 residues. Trimming shortened V by 4 bases and J by 5 bases, and 8 bases separated the two germline ends. Germline CDR1 LGHDT, CDR2 YNNKEL (reference sequence). CDR3 sequence: CASSLSWTEAFF. The CDR3 region has the DNA TGTGCCAGCAGCCTAAGTTGGACTGAAGCTTTCTTT.

The rearrangement joins TRBV18 to TRBJ2-6; D gene ambiguous. The CDR3 runs 13 residues. Looked up from germline, CDR1 is KGHSH and CDR2 is LQKENI. V was cut by 3 bases and J by 0 bases, with 0 bases left in between. CDR3 DNA: TGTGCCAGCTCACCCTCTGGGGCCAACGTCCTGACTTTC. Translation: CASSPSGANVLTF.

Worth noting for this clone: The junction does not match germline at one end; this may be a read error. The J gene is TRBJ1-2, the V gene TRBV12-3 or TRBV12-4; D call uncertain. The CDR3 has 13 amino acids. The CDR3 DNA reads TGTGCCAGCACCCTCCCCTCACAAGTGGGTATCGCCTTC. It translates to CASTLPSQVGIAF.

This clone was found once. The chain combines TRBV10-3 with TRBJ2-1, with D perhaps TRBD2 (6 bases). CDR3 size: 15 residues. CDR1 and CDR2 from the germline V gene are ENHRY and SYGVKD. Trimming removed 3 bases from V and 8 bases from J, with 17 bases in between. CDR3 in amino acids: CAISDSTGVKDEQFF. CDR3 nucleotide sequence: TGTGCCATCAGTGATTCGACGGGAGTTAAGGATGAGCAGTTCTTC.

The V and J genes are TRBV7-3 and TRBJ2-3; D may match TRBD1 or TRBD2 (5 bases each). The CDR3 consists of 17 residues. CDR1 SGHTA and CDR2 FQGTGA come from the germline V gene. With 1 base removed from V and 5 bases from J, the gap between germline ends came to 19 bases. CDR3 sequence: CASSLNVGGQVGDTQYF. Written as DNA, the CDR3 is TGTGCCAGCAGCTTAAATGTTGGGGGTCAAGTTGGAGATACGCAGTATTTT.

The gene calls are TRBV7-6 and TRBJ2-7; 14 bases fit TRBD2. The CDR3 contains 18 residues. With 1 base clipped from V and 0 bases from J, the junction kept 5 bases outside the gene matches. The germline V gene has CDR1 SGHVS and CDR2 FNYEAQ. The CDR3 nucleotides are TGTGCCAGCAGCTTAGGGACTAGCGGGGGGCTTAGCTCCTACGAGCAGTACTTC. This translates into CASSLGTSGGLSSYEQYF. The entire variable domain, with the rest obtained from reference TRBV7-6 and TRBJ2-7, is as follows: GAGVSQSPRYKVTKRGQDVALRCDPISGHVSLYWYRQALGQGPEFLTYFNYEAQQDKSGLPNDRFSAERPEGSISTLTIQRTEQRDSAMYRCASSLGTSGGLSSYEQYFGPGTRLTVT.

This chain uses TRBV27 with TRBJ1-1, with 8 bases matching TRBD1. The CDR3 covers 17 residues. Germline CDR1 is MNHEY and CDR2 is SMNVEV (reference sequence). J was trimmed by 1 base and V by 6 bases; bases with no gene match: 13. The CDR3 DNA is TGTGCCAGCAGCCTTAATCGCCCCGACAGGGGGAACACTGAAGCTTTCTTT. This gives the protein CASSLNRPDRGNTEAFF.